These T cell receptor beta chains were read from a single sample in a study of T cell responses to AZD1222 COVID-19 vaccine. This table comes from immunoSEQ multiplex PCR, and its TCRdb copy is limited to in-frame clones, with some not included. The sample holds approximately 100,000 clones, approximately 84% seen once. Sequenced here: peripheral blood, sampled on day 0 of AZD1222 vaccination. The source is an adult in good health. Both conserved end residues are part of each CDR3. Fields, in order: clone size, D gene, J gene, V gene, CDR3 protein, CDR3 DNA. A D gene is named only where the DNA matches it firmly. Size tells how often a clone was seen (once, few, many) or the class of an expanded clone, and some rows leave it out.

clone_size: -
d_call: -
j_call: TRBJ1-4
v_call: TRBV18
cdr3_aa: CASSTPLGASEKLFF
cdr3_nt: TGTGCCAGCTCCACACCCCTGGGGGCGAGTGAAAAACTGTTTTTT

clone_size: -
d_call: TRBD1
j_call: TRBJ1-2
v_call: TRBV27
cdr3_aa: CASSLAGQGAFGYGYTF
cdr3_nt: TGTGCCAGCAGTTTAGCGGGACAGGGGGCCTTTGGATATGGCTACACCTTC

clone_size: few
d_call: -
j_call: TRBJ1-6
v_call: TRBV10-3
cdr3_aa: CAISESEGRAGGSPLHF
cdr3_nt: TGTGCCATCAGTGAGTCGGAGGGCAGGGCTGGCGGTTCACCCCTCCACTTT

clone_size: -
d_call: -
j_call: TRBJ2-7
v_call: TRBV19
cdr3_aa: CASSSDRKYEQYF
cdr3_nt: TGTGCCAGTAGTAGCGACAGGAAGTACGAGCAGTACTTC

clone_size: -
d_call: -
j_call: TRBJ1-3
v_call: TRBV2
cdr3_aa: CASRDFRGDISGNTIYF
cdr3_nt: TGTGCCAGCAGAGACTTTAGGGGGGACATCTCTGGAAACACCATATATTTT

clone_size: -
d_call: -
j_call: TRBJ1-2
v_call: TRBV5-1
cdr3_aa: CASSEVSYGYTF
cdr3_nt: TGCGCCAGCTCGGAGGTCAGCTATGGCTACACCTTC

clone_size: -
d_call: -
j_call: TRBJ1-1
v_call: TRBV6-1
cdr3_aa: CASSEVAPGGGTEAFF
cdr3_nt: TGTGCCAGCAGTGAAGTGGCGCCGGGGGGAGGCACTGAAGCTTTCTTT

clone_size: -
d_call: -
j_call: TRBJ2-1
v_call: TRBV10-3
cdr3_aa: CAIRDQQQYNEQFF
cdr3_nt: TGTGCCATCAGGGACCAGCAACAATACAATGAGCAGTTCTTC

clone_size: -
d_call: -
j_call: TRBJ2-7
v_call: TRBV6-1
cdr3_aa: CASSEAWRGLYEQYF
cdr3_nt: TGTGCCAGCAGTGAAGCGTGGAGGGGGCTCTACGAGCAGTACTTC

clone_size: -
d_call: -
j_call: TRBJ1-4
v_call: TRBV27
cdr3_aa: CASKAMATNEKLFF
cdr3_nt: TGTGCCAGCAAGGCGATGGCAACTAATGAAAAACTGTTTTTT

clone_size: few
d_call: -
j_call: TRBJ1-2
v_call: TRBV5-1
cdr3_aa: CASSSGVGYTF
cdr3_nt: TGCGCCAGCAGCAGCGGGGTTGGCTACACCTTC

clone_size: -
d_call: -
j_call: TRBJ1-5
v_call: TRBV20-1
cdr3_aa: CSASGVNQPQHF
cdr3_nt: TGCAGTGCTAGTGGGGTCAATCAGCCCCAGCATTTT

clone_size: -
d_call: TRBD2
j_call: TRBJ2-7
v_call: TRBV6-1
cdr3_aa: CASSLAGPSYEQYF
cdr3_nt: TGTGCCAGCAGTTTAGCGGGACCCTCCTACGAGCAGTACTTC

clone_size: few
d_call: TRBD1
j_call: TRBJ1-5
v_call: TRBV6-5
cdr3_aa: CASSSPGTGGDRPQHF
cdr3_nt: TGTGCCAGCAGTTCCCCCGGGACAGGAGGGGATCGGCCCCAGCATTTT

clone_size: -
d_call: -
j_call: TRBJ1-1
v_call: TRBV5-6
cdr3_aa: CASSYWRSGNTEAFF
cdr3_nt: TGTGCCAGCAGCTATTGGCGGTCTGGGAACACTGAAGCTTTCTTT

clone_size: -
d_call: -
j_call: TRBJ2-5
v_call: TRBV5-5
cdr3_aa: CASSKNIQANVETQYF
cdr3_nt: TGTGCCAGCAGCAAAAATATACAAGCTAATGTAGAGACCCAGTACTTC

clone_size: -
d_call: -
j_call: TRBJ1-1
v_call: TRBV29-1
cdr3_aa: CSVGTYTEAFF
cdr3_nt: TGCAGCGTTGGGACGTACACTGAAGCTTTCTTT

clone_size: few
d_call: TRBD2
j_call: TRBJ2-3
v_call: TRBV27
cdr3_aa: CASSSTSGRVSDTQYF
cdr3_nt: TGTGCCAGCAGTTCAACTAGCGGGAGGGTATCGGATACGCAGTATTTT

clone_size: -
d_call: TRBD1
j_call: TRBJ2-7
v_call: TRBV5-1
cdr3_aa: CASSGGQGMREQYF
cdr3_nt: TGCGCCAGCAGCGGGGGACAGGGGATGAGGGAGCAGTACTTC

clone_size: -
d_call: -
j_call: TRBJ2-4
v_call: TRBV19
cdr3_aa: CASSRVAKNIQYF
cdr3_nt: TGTGCCAGTAGTCGAGTGGCCAAAAACATTCAGTACTTC

clone_size: few
d_call: -
j_call: TRBJ2-2
v_call: TRBV19
cdr3_aa: CASSIDRPTGELFF
cdr3_nt: TGTGCCAGTAGTATAGATCGACCCACCGGGGAGCTGTTTTTT

clone_size: once
d_call: TRBD2
j_call: TRBJ2-7
v_call: TRBV7-9
cdr3_aa: CASSSPTSADEQYF
cdr3_nt: TGTGCCAGCAGCTCACCTACTAGCGCTGACGAGCAGTACTTC

clone_size: -
d_call: TRBD1
j_call: TRBJ1-2
v_call: TRBV5-1
cdr3_aa: CASSSRQGYGYTF
cdr3_nt: TGCGCCAGCAGCTCGCGACAGGGATATGGCTACACCTTC

clone_size: -
d_call: -
j_call: TRBJ1-5
v_call: TRBV6-6
cdr3_aa: CASSYPGQINQPQHF
cdr3_nt: TGTGCCAGCAGTTACCCTGGACAGATCAATCAGCCCCAGCATTTT

clone_size: -
d_call: -
j_call: TRBJ2-2
v_call: TRBV7-3
cdr3_aa: CASSLNSGEATGELFF
cdr3_nt: TGTGCCAGCAGCCTGAACTCAGGGGAGGCCACCGGGGAGCTGTTTTTT

clone_size: -
d_call: -
j_call: TRBJ2-5
v_call: TRBV5-1
cdr3_aa: CASSLDWGAETQYF
cdr3_nt: TGCGCCAGCAGCTTGGATTGGGGTGCGGAGACCCAGTACTTC

clone_size: -
d_call: -
j_call: TRBJ2-7
v_call: TRBV3-1/TRBV3-2
cdr3_aa: CASSQVGSASGYEQYF
cdr3_nt: TGTGCCAGCAGCCAAGTAGGTAGTGCCAGCGGGTACGAGCAGTACTTC

clone_size: -
d_call: -
j_call: TRBJ1-6
v_call: TRBV5-1
cdr3_aa: CASSHHRLGGPRANSPLHF
cdr3_nt: TGCGCCAGCAGCCATCACAGGCTCGGGGGACCAAGGGCTAATTCACCCCTCCACTTT

clone_size: -
d_call: TRBD2
j_call: TRBJ2-7
v_call: TRBV27
cdr3_aa: CASKGRAYEQYF
cdr3_nt: TGTGCCAGCAAAGGGAGGGCCTACGAGCAGTACTTC

clone_size: few
d_call: -
j_call: TRBJ2-5
v_call: TRBV9
cdr3_aa: CASSVAGGYQETQYF
cdr3_nt: TGTGCCAGCAGCGTAGCCGGAGGATACCAAGAGACCCAGTACTTC